The clone carrying this T cell receptor beta chain was recorded once. This sample stems from a study of blood T cell repertoires in COVID-19. About the research overall: Whether acute or convalescent, the COVID-19 samples came from the United States, Italy and Spain. The analysed material was cDNA or gDNA that came from T cells, B-cell-depleted T cells, or PBMCs.

CDR1 MDHEN and CDR2 SYDVKM come from the germline V gene. Between the trimmed V and J ends, which lost 7 bases and 0 bases, there was a span of 16 bases. This CDR3 is 16 amino acids long. In the study's own analysis: The assay estimated nucleated cells by amplifying reference gene primers. Data came from immunoSEQ multiplex PCR; TCRdb stores just in-frame clones and leaves some out. From that table come the V and J calls and clone size; the DNA was used to work out D and trimming. The data hold around 300,000 clones, with around 85% observed a single time. The source of this sequence is a woman aged 25 to 39 who had recovered from COVID-19. Sequencing was performed on peripheral blood. The rearrangement uses TRBV28 and TRBJ1-3; no clear D. Here the CDR3 reads CASTSPGTLSGNTIYF. For the CDR3, the DNA is TGTGCCAGCACCTCGCCGGGTACACTCTCTGGAAACACCATATATTTT.